The rows below give T cell receptor beta chains drawn from one sample of a study of blood T cell repertoires in COVID-19. TCRdb keeps only in-frame clones here, not all; method: immunoSEQ multiplex PCR. Found here are 150,000 or so clones, more than 80% of them singletons; the top ten hold roughly 13%. The sequenced sample was peripheral blood. The receptors come from a man aged 18-30 years with COVID-19, enrolled during active disease. Each CDR3 is given with its conserved first and last residue. Each record gives: J gene, D gene, clone size, V gene, CDR3 DNA, CDR3 protein. D genes are given only for firm matches. Rows may omit the clone size; those that give it use once, few, many or a size class.

>TRBJ1-4|-|-|TRBV28
TGTGCCAGCAGTTCTCCGAGGGGAGGGACTAATGAAAAACTGTTTTTT
CASSSPRGGTNEKLFF
>TRBJ2-7|TRBD2|-|TRBV6-2/TRBV6-3
TGTGCCAGCAGTTACCACTTCATGGCGGGGGTTACCTACGAGCAGTACTTC
CASSYHFMAGVTYEQYF
>TRBJ1-2|-|-|TRBV10-3
TGTGCCATCAGAGCACCTAGAGGGGGAGCTAACTATGGCTACACCTTC
CAIRAPRGGANYGYTF
>TRBJ2-5|TRBD2|-|TRBV7-9
TGTGCCAGCAGCTTAGTTGCGGGAGGGCACGAGACCCAGTACTTC
CASSLVAGGHETQYF
>TRBJ2-7|TRBD2|-|TRBV6-6
TGTGCCAGCAGTTCGTCCGGGACTAGCGGGTACGAGCAGTACTTC
CASSSSGTSGYEQYF
>TRBJ2-1|TRBD1|-|TRBV6-5
TGTGCCAGCAGTTACTCGACAGGGACCATCTACAATGAGCAGTTCTTC
CASSYSTGTIYNEQFF
>TRBJ1-2|-|-|TRBV7-2
TGTGCCAGCAGCTTTGGGAGATGGGATGGCTATGGCTACACCTTC
CASSFGRWDGYGYTF
>TRBJ2-7|TRBD1|-|TRBV5-1
TGCGCCAGCAGCTTGGGAGGGACAGGGGTAAGGGAGCAGTACTTC
CASSLGGTGVREQYF
>TRBJ2-7|-|-|TRBV4-3
TGCGCCAGCAGCCAAGCATTTCCCCGTAAGGGGAGGTACGAGCAGTACTTC
CASSQAFPRKGRYEQYF
>TRBJ1-6|-|once|TRBV4-3
TGCGCCAGCAGCCACCTCAATTCACCCCTCCACTTT
CASSHLNSPLHF
>TRBJ2-1|TRBD2|-|TRBV30
TGTGCCTGTATCACTAGCGGGAACAATGAGCAGTTCTTC
CACITSGNNEQFF
>TRBJ1-2|-|-|TRBV29-1
TGCAGCGTTGCCCCGATAGCCTATGGCTACACCTTC
CSVAPIAYGYTF
>TRBJ2-7|-|-|TRBV3-1/TRBV3-2
TGTGCCAGCAGCCAGGGCGGGACGGGGAACTACGAGCAGTACTTC
CASSQGGTGNYEQYF
>TRBJ1-1|-|-|TRBV7-2
TGTGCCAGCAGGTGGGCGGGAGGGGCGAACACTGAAGCTTTCTTT
CASRWAGGANTEAFF
>TRBJ2-3|TRBD2|-|TRBV5-8
TGTGCCAGCAGCTTGGGACTAGCGGCGCGAAAGGGCGCGCAGTATTTT
CASSLGLAARKGAQYF
>TRBJ1-5|TRBD1|-|TRBV6-6
TGTGCCAGCAGTCACCGGGACAGGGCCCCTTATAGCAATCAGCCCCAGCATTTT
CASSHRDRAPYSNQPQHF
>TRBJ2-2|TRBD1|-|TRBV6-1
TGTGCCAGCAGTGAGGGAGGACAGGGCCTCAGTTCCGGGGAGCTGTTTTTT
CASSEGGQGLSSGELFF
>TRBJ2-4|TRBD2|-|TRBV30
TGTGCCTGGTCCGGGACTAGAGGGAACATTCAGTACTTC
CAWSGTRGNIQYF
>TRBJ2-2|TRBD2|-|TRBV7-2
TGTGCCAGCAGCTTAAACCGAGCGGGAACTCACACCGGGGAGCTGTTTTTT
CASSLNRAGTHTGELFF
>TRBJ2-1|TRBD2|-|TRBV28
TGTGCCAGCAGCCAGAGGACTCTAGCGGGAGGCCTCAATGAGCAGTTCTTC
CASSQRTLAGGLNEQFF
>TRBJ2-7|TRBD1|-|TRBV5-6
TGTGCCAGCAGCTTCGGACAGGGGCTGACCTACGAGCAGTACTTC
CASSFGQGLTYEQYF
>TRBJ2-1|TRBD2|-|TRBV4-3
TGCGCCAGCAGCCAAGATGGGGGAGGGACCTACAATGAGCAGTTCTTC
CASSQDGGGTYNEQFF
>TRBJ2-1|TRBD2|-|TRBV19
TGTGCCAGTAGTATTCTCGGACTAGCGGGAACGGATGAGCAGTTCTTC
CASSILGLAGTDEQFF
>TRBJ2-7|-|-|TRBV19
TGTGCCAGTAGTATGGGAGGCAGGGACGAGCAGTACTTC
CASSMGGRDEQYF
>TRBJ2-1|TRBD2|-|TRBV7-2
TGTGCCAGCAGCGTCGGACTAGCGGTCAATGAGCAGTTCTTC
CASSVGLAVNEQFF
>TRBJ2-7|-|-|TRBV27
TGTGCCAGCAGTCCCCCCTTCCCCAGCAGCGTCCACGAGCAGTACTTC
CASSPPFPSSVHEQYF
>TRBJ2-6|-|-|TRBV19
TGTGCCAGTAAGAGGCAGGGTGTGTCTGGGGCCAACGTCCTGACTTTC
CASKRQGVSGANVLTF
>TRBJ2-5|-|-|TRBV27
TGTGCCACCGGCCAAGAGACCCAGTACTTC
CATGQETQYF
>TRBJ1-5|TRBD1|-|TRBV11-2
TGTGCCAGCAGCTCAACAGGGGGGAATCAGCCCCAGCATTTT
CASSSTGGNQPQHF
>TRBJ2-2|-|-|TRBV7-7
TGTGCCAGCAGCTTAGAAGGGGGTCTGAACACCGGGGAGCTGTTTTTT
CASSLEGGLNTGELFF
>TRBJ2-2|-|-|TRBV9
TGTGCCAGCAGCGGGTCCCCTAGGTACGGGGAGCTGTTTTTT
CASSGSPRYGELFF
>TRBJ2-7|-|-|TRBV19
TGTGCCAGTAGTATGACGGCCTGGAGCTCCTACGAGCAGTACTTC
CASSMTAWSSYEQYF
>TRBJ2-2|TRBD1|-|TRBV11-3
TGTGCCAGCAGCTCCGACAGGGGGGACACCGGGGAGCTGTTTTTT
CASSSDRGDTGELFF
>TRBJ1-2|-|-|TRBV6-2/TRBV6-3
TGTGCCAGCAGCTCCTCCACACAGAGTAACTATGGCTACACCTTC
CASSSSTQSNYGYTF
>TRBJ2-2|TRBD2|-|TRBV7-2
TGTGCCAGCAGCTCCCCCCTAGCGGGATACACCGGGGAGCTGTTTTTT
CASSSPLAGYTGELFF
>TRBJ2-1|TRBD1|-|TRBV7-8
TGTGCCAGCAGCCGAGACAGGGTTGGCAATGAGCAGTTCTTC
CASSRDRVGNEQFF
>TRBJ1-2|-|-|TRBV6-5
TGTGCCAGCAGTTACTCCCTGGGAGGGAACTATGGCTACACCTTC
CASSYSLGGNYGYTF
>TRBJ1-5|TRBD1|-|TRBV4-1
TGCGCCAGCAGCCTAACGACAGGGGTGGGACAGCCCCAGCATTTT
CASSLTTGVGQPQHF
>TRBJ2-5|-|-|TRBV30
TGTGCCTGGAGTGTAGGAACAGCTCAAGAGACCCAGTACTTC
CAWSVGTAQETQYF
>TRBJ1-1|-|-|TRBV2
TGTGCCAGCAGTGAATTTGGCTCCATGAACACTGAAGCTTTCTTT
CASSEFGSMNTEAFF
>TRBJ2-1|TRBD2|-|TRBV11-2
TGTGCCAGCAGCTCTTTAGCGGGAAACTACAATGAGCAGTTCTTC
CASSSLAGNYNEQFF
>TRBJ2-7|TRBD1|-|TRBV28
TGTGCCAGCAGTTCCTACAGGGGAAACGAGCAGTACTTC
CASSSYRGNEQYF
>TRBJ2-2|TRBD1|-|TRBV2
TGTGCCTCTTATCCGGACAGGGGAACCGGGGAGCTGTTTTTT
CASYPDRGTGELFF
>TRBJ2-5|TRBD1|-|TRBV2
TGTGCCAGCAGTGAAGGGACAGGGGAGACCCAGTACTTC
CASSEGTGETQYF
>TRBJ2-6|-|-|TRBV7-2
TGTGCCAGCAGCTCCCCAGGGCTCGGACGCTCTGGGGCCAACGTCCTGACTTTC
CASSSPGLGRSGANVLTF
>TRBJ2-1|-|-|TRBV18
TGTGCCAGCTCACCGAGACAGAATGAGCAGTTCTTC
CASSPRQNEQFF
>TRBJ1-2|TRBD1|-|TRBV5-4
TGTGCCAGCAGCCCAAAGGGACAGACCTATGGCTACACCTTC
CASSPKGQTYGYTF
>TRBJ2-1|TRBD2|-|TRBV5-1
TGCGCCAGCAGCTTGAGAGCGGGAGACAATGAGCAGTTCTTC
CASSLRAGDNEQFF
>TRBJ1-4|TRBD1|once|TRBV6-5
TGTGCCAGCAGTTTCACGGACAGGGGTGGTGAAAAACTGTTTTTT
CASSFTDRGGEKLFF
>TRBJ1-3|-|-|TRBV5-1
TGCGCCAGCAGCTTGGGGCAGGTCGGTGGAAACACCATATATTTT
CASSLGQVGGNTIYF
>TRBJ2-1|TRBD2|-|TRBV6-2/TRBV6-3
TGTGCCAGCAGCTTGTTCACTAGCGGGACTAACAATGAGCAGTTCTTC
CASSLFTSGTNNEQFF
>TRBJ2-1|TRBD2|-|TRBV14
TGTGCCAGCAGCGCAAGCATACTAGCGGGAGGAGGGGAGCAGTTCTTC
CASSASILAGGGEQFF
>TRBJ2-3|-|-|TRBV19
TGTGCCAGTAGTAGGGGCGTTGAAATCAGCACAGATACGCAGTATTTT
CASSRGVEISTDTQYF